This TCR beta chain was retrieved from a study of naive and memory T cell subsets. An oligonucleotide containing a UMI was ligated to the 3' end of TCR cDNA. This clonotype has just a few counts. Amplification of ligated cDNA took four PCR rounds with SP2 and nested alpha and beta constant primers. TCRdb ran MiXCR on the 5' RACE reads and lists one entry per CDR3 protein. The profile shows approximately 30,000 distinct CDR3 sequences, 16% of them singletons. V shed 3 bases and J shed 0 bases, with 12 bases lying between them. This CDR3 contains 16 residues. CDR1 is MNHNS, CDR2 SASEGT, per germline. The rearrangement uses TRBV6-1 and TRBJ1-5, with D maybe TRBD1 (5 bases). The receptor comes from a female donor in good health. The CDR3 region is CASSDQGVYSNQPQHF. The CDR3 DNA reads as TGTGCCAGCAGTGATCAGGGCGTTTATAGCAATCAGCCCCAGCATTTT.